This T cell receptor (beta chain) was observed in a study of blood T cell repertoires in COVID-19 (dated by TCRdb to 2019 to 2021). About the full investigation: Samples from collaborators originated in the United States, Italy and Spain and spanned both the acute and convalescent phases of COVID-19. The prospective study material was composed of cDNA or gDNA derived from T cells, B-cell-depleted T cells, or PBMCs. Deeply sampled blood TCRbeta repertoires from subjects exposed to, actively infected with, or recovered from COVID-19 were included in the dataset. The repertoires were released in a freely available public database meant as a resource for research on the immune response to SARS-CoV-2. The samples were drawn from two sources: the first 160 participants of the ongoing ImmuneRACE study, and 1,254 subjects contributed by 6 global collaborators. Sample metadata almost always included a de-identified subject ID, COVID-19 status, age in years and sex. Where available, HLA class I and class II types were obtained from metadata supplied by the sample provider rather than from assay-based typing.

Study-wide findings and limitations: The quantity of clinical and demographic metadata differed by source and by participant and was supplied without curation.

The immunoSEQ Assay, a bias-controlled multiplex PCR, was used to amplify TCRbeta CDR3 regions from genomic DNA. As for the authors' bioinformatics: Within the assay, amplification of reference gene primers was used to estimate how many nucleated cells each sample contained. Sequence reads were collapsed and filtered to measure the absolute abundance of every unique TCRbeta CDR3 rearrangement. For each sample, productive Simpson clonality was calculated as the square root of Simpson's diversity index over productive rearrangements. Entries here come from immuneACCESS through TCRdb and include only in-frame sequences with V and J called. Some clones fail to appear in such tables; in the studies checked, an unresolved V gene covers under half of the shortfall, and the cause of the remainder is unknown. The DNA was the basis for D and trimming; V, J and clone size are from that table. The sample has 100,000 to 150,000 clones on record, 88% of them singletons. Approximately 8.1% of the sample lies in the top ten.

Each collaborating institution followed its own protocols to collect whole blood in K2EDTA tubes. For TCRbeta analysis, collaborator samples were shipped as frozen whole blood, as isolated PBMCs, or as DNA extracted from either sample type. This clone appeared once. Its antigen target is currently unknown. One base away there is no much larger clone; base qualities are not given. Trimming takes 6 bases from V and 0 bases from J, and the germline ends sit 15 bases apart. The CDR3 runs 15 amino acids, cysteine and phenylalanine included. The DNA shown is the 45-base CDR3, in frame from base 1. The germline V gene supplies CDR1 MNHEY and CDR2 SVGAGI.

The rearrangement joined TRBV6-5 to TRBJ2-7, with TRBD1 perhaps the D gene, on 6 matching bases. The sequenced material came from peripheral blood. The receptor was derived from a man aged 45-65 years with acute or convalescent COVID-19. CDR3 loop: CASRWTELSSYEQYF. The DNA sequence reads TGTGCCAGCAGATGGACAGAGTTAAGCTCCTACGAGCAGTACTTC.